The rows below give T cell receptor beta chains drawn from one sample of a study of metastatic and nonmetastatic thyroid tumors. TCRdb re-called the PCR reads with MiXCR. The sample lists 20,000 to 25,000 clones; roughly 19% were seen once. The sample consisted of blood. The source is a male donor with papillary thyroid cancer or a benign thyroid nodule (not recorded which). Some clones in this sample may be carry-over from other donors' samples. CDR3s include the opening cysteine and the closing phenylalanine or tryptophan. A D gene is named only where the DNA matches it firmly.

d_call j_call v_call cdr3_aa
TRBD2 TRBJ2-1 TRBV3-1 CASSHYNSGSYEQFF
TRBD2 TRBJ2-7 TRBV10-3 CAINSGGSSYEQYF
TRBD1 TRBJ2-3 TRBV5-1 CASSPGQGVSTDTQYF
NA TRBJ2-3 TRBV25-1 CASSDTYSEAQYF
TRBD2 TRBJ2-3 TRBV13 CASSPPGTSGREVRTDTQYF
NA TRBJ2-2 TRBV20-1 CSARDIGGGDTGELFF
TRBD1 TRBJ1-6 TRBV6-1 CASSETGQGASSPLHF
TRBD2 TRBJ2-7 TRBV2 CASSGTASGRNEQYF
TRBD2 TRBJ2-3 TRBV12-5 CASLRGYTDTQYF
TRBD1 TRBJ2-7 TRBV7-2 CASRPAGHRGYEQYF
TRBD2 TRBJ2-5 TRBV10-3 CAISGLLTSGTTKYF
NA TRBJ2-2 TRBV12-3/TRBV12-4 CASTLRVTGELFF
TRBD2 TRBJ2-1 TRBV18 CASSPGLVGSYNEQFF
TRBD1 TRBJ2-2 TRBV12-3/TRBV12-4 CASSFYPGQGPGINTGELFF
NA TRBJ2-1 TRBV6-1 CASSVIARSYNEQFF
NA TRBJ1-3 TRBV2 CASRVTQGGNTIYF
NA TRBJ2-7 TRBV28 CASSFLNDQYF
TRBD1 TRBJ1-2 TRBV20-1 CSAYDRGAYGYTF
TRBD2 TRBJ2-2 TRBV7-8 CASSPTTSGNTGELFF
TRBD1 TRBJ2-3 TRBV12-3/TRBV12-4 CASSLQGEISTDTQYF
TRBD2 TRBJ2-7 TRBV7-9 CASIGSGRGYEQYF
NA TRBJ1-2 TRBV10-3 CAISDNARLYGYTF
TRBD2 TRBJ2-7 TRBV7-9 CASSLLAGPYEQYF
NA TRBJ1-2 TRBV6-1 CASSVQGYKGYTF
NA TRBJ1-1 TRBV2 CASSEVGWTEAFF
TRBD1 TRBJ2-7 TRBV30 CAWGKGTGGGEQYF
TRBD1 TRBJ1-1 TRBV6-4 CASRQGDGTEAFF
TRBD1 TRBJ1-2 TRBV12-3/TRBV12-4 CASTTGQGAVYGYTF
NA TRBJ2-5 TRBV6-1 CASSRGCNCQETQYF
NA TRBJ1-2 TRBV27 CASSLVGFYGYTF
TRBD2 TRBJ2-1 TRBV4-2 CASSQDAPGLAVIYNEQFF
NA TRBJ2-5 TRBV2 CASGLEVNQETQYF
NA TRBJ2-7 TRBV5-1 CASSLAIGAYEQYF
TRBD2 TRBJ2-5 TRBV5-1 CASSYSTSGNEETQYF
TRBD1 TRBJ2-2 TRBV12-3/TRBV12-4 CATWDRGRTGELFF
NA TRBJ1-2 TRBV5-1 CASSLDSPGTGIYGYTF
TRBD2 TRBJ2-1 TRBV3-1 CASSLGLAAQIF
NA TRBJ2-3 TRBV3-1 CASSQDWRESTDTQYF
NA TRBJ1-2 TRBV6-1 CASSSPRSNYGYTF
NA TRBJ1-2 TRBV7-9 CASSNGTRFYGYTF
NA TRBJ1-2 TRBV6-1 CASSGGTYGYTF
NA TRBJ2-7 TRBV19 CASSAGTESAYEQYF
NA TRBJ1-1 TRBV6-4 CASRGSGAAEAFF
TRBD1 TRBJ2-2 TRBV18 CASSRTGAPGELFF
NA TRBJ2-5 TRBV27 CASSLEGQETQYF
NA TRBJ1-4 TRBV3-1 CASSQDAGAQGEKLFF
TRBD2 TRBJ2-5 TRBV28 CASYPSGRPEETQYF
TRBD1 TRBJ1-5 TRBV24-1 CATSDPRQGRDQPQHF
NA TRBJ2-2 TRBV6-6 CASSYSRGNTGELFF
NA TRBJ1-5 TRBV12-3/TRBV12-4 CASTKGYQGTSNQPQHF
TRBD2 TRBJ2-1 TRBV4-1 CASSQEAGLAGAYNEQFF
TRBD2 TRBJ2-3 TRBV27 CASSFSGGSTDTQYF
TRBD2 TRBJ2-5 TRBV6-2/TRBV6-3 CASSTMTSGIVQETQYF
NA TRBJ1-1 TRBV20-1 CSARVLRDLTPPGTEAFF